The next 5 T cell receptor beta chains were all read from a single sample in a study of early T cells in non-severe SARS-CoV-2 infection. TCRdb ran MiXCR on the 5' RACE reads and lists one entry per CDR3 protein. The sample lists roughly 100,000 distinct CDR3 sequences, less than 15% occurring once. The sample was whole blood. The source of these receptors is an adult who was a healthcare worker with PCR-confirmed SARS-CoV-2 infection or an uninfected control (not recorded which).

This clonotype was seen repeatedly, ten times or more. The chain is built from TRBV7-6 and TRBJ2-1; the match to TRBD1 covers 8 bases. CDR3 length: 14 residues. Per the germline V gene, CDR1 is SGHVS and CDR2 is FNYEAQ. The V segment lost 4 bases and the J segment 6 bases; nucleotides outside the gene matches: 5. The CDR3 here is CASSWGTGTNEQFF. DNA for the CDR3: TGTGCCAGCAGCTGGGGGACAGGAACCAATGAGCAGTTCTTC.

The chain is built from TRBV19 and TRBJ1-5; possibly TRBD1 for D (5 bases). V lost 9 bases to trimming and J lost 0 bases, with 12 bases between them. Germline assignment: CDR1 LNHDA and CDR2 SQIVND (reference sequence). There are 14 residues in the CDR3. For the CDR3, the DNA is TGTGCCAGCGAAGCAGGGTATAGCAATCAGCCCCAGCATTTT. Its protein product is CASEAGYSNQPQHF.

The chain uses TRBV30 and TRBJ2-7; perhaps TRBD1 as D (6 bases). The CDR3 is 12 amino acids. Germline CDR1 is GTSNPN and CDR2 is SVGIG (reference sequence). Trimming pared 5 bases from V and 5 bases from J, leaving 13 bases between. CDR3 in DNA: TGTGCCTGGGCCAAAACAGGGAACGAGCAGTACTTC. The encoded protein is CAWAKTGNEQYF. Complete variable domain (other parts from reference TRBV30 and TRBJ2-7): SQTIHQWPATLVQPVGSPLSLECTVEGTSNPNLYWYRQAAGRGLQLLFYSVGIGQISSEVPQNLSASRPQDRQFILSSKKLLLSDSGFYLCAWAKTGNEQYFGPGTRLTVT.

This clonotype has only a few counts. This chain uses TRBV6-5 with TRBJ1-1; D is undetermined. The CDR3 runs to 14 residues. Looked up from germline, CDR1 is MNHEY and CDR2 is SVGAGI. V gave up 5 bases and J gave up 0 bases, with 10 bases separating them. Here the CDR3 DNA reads TGTGCCAGCAGTGGTGCAGCAATGAACACTGAAGCTTTCTTT. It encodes CASSGAAMNTEAFF.

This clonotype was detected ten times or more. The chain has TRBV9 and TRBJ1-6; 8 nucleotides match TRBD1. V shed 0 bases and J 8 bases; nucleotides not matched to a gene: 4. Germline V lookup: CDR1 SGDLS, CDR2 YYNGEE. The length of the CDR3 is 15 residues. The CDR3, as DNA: TGTGCCAGCAGCGTAGATCCAGGGGGCGATTCACCCCTCCACTTT. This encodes CASSVDPGGDSPLHF.